This T cell receptor (beta chain) appears in the sequencing data of a study of cytomegalovirus exposure and HLA in healthy donors. Study observations and caveats: Fewer N-insertions than the roughly 670-donor mean were reportedly shown by an Asian-associated ancestry cluster in a later analysis.

V gave up 4 bases and J gave up 8 bases, with 12 bases separating them. Germline CDR1 is LNHDA and CDR2 is SQIVND (reference sequence). The CDR3 consists of 13 residues. The PCR ran on 60 Vbeta and 13 Jbeta primers. Per the original data handling: Later, 65 million to 90 million unique TCR beta chains were counted in an analysis, and roughly 10 million of them were shared. Sequencing was performed with immunoSEQ multiplex PCR; in TCRdb, only in-frame clones are kept and a portion is missing. Clonal size and the V and J genes are those of that table, whereas D and trimming came from the DNA. The sample shows about 190,000 clones, approximately 78% of them seen only once. Of note for this clone: The antigen remains unidentified.

The chain couples TRBV19 to TRBJ2-1, with D uncertain. The TCR comes from a woman between 18 and 29 years old in good health and CMV-seronegative. The sequencing input was PBMCs. DNA of the CDR3: TGTGCCAGTAGTAGGCTGCTCGATGATGAGCAGTTCTTC. As protein: CASSRLLDDEQFF.